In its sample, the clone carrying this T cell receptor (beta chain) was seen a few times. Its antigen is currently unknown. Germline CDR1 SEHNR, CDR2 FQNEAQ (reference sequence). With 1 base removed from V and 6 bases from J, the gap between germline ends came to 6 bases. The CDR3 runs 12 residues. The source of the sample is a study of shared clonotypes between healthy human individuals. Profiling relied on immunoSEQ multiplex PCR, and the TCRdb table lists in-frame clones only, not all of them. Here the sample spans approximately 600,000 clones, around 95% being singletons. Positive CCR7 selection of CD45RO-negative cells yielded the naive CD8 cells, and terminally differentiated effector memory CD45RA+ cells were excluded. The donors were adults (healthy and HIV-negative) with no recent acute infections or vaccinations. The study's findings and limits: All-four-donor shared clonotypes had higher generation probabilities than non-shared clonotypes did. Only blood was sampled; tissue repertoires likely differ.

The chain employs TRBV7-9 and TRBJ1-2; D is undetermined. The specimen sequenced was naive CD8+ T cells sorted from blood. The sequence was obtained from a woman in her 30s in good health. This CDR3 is CASSLGHNGYTF. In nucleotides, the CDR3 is TGTGCCAGCAGCTTAGGGCACAATGGCTACACCTTC.